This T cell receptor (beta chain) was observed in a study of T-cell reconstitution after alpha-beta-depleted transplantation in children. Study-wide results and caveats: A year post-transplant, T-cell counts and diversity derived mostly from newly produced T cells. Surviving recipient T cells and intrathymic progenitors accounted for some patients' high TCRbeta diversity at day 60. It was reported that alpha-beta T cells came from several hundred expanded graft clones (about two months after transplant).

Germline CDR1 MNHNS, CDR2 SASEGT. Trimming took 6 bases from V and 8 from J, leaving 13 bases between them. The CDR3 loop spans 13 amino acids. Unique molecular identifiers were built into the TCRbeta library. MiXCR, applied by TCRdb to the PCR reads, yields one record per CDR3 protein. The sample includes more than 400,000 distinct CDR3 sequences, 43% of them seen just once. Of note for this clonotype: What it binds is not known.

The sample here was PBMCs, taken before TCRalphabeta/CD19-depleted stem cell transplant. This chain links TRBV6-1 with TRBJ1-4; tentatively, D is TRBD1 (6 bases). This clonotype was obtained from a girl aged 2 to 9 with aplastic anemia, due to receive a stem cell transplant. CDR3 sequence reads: CASSRGLGEKLFF. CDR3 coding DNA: TGTGCCAGCAGCAGGGGACTGGGGGAAAAACTGTTTTTT.